A single TCR beta chain is shown here with its context. The CDR3 contains 17 residues. Germline loops: CDR1 SGHRS, CDR2 YFSETQ. V lost 1 base and J 0 bases, leaving 11 bases between the germline ends. The data were taken from a study of blood T cell repertoires in COVID-19. Turning to the study itself: Specimens from acute and convalescent COVID-19 originated in the United States, Italy and Spain. From T cells, B-cell-depleted T cells, or PBMCs came the material, which was cDNA or gDNA.

Source study methods: Amplification from reference gene primers served as the basis for estimated nucleated cell counts. Assay: immunoSEQ multiplex PCR; the TCRdb copy retains only in-frame clones and omits some. The V and J calls and clone size are taken from that table; D and trimming were inferred from the DNA. Of about 75,000 clones listed, 84% are singletons. The specimen sequenced was peripheral blood. The chain employs TRBV5-1 and TRBJ2-6; D perhaps matches TRBD1 (5 bases). The receptor was isolated from a woman aged 45 to 65 with acute or convalescent COVID-19. The chain's CDR3 is CASSLYQGSSGANVLTF. The CDR3 DNA sequence: TGCGCCAGCAGCTTGTATCAGGGTAGCTCTGGGGCCAACGTCCTGACTTTC.